These 31 T cell receptor beta chains were all obtained from the same sample, sequenced in a study of OX40 agonist ivuxolimab in advanced cancers. This table comes from immunoSEQ multiplex PCR, and its TCRdb copy is limited to in-frame clones, with some not included. The profile shows roughly 70,000 clones, around four fifths of them singletons. This material consisted of CD4+ or CD8+ T cells sorted from blood, taken in a trial of the OX40 agonist ivuxolimab. Receptors were obtained from an adult with an advanced solid tumor such as melanoma, head and neck, liver or kidney cancer.

The gene calls are TRBV19 and TRBJ2-7; D not resolved. Trimming took off 5 bases at V and 0 bases at J, with 2 bases between the two ends. Per the germline V gene, CDR1 is LNHDA and CDR2 is SQIVND (reference sequence). This CDR3 is 11 amino acids long. The CDR3 reads CASSDSYEQYV. CDR3 coding DNA: TGTGCCAGTAGTGACTCCTACGAGCAGTACGTC.

This chain links TRBV7-9 with TRBJ1-2; D is unclear. CDR1 SEHNR and CDR2 FQNEAQ come from the germline V gene (reference sequence). The CDR3 loop spans 13 amino acids. Trimming left V 5 bases short and J 6 bases short, with 13 bases between. Written as DNA, the CDR3 is TGTGCCAGCAGCCGTGGAGGAGGGAATGGCTACACCTTC. It yields the protein CASSRGGGNGYTF.

In DNA, the CDR3 is TGTGCCAGCAGTCGGACGTGGGAGTCTGAAGCTTTCTTT. This translates into CASSRTWESEAFF. The V and J genes are TRBV6-1 and TRBJ1-1, with D uncertain. Trimming removed 5 bases from V and 6 bases from J, with 13 bases in between. Germline CDR1 MNHNS, CDR2 SASEGT. The CDR3 consists of 13 residues.

The chain is built from TRBV14 and TRBJ2-3, with 8 bases that match TRBD1. Germline assignment: CDR1 SGHDN and CDR2 FVKESK. The CDR3 length is 16 residues. Germline trimming cut 4 bases from V and 8 bases from J; bases unmatched to any gene: 14. CDR3 protein: CASSPSGQGGLGTQYF. The CDR3, as DNA: TGTGCCAGCAGCCCGAGCGGACAGGGTGGTTTAGGTACGCAGTATTTT. The full variable domain, in which reference TRBV14 and TRBJ2-3 provide the parts outside the CDR3, is EAGVTQFPSHSVIEKGQTVTLRCDPISGHDNLYWYRRVMGKEIKFLLHFVKESKQDESGMPNNRFLAERTGGTYSTLKVQPAELEDSGVYFCASSPSGQGGLGTQYFGPGTRLTVL.

The CDR3 DNA follows: TGTGCCAGCAGTTCCGTGGGGGGTATCTCCTACGAGCAGTACTTC. Its protein product is CASSSVGGISYEQYF. J is TRBJ2-7 and V is TRBV6-5, with D maybe TRBD2 (6 bases). CDR3 size: 15 residues. Germline V gene sequence: CDR1 MNHEY, CDR2 SVGAGI. Trimming left V 4 bases short and J 0 bases short, with 13 bases between.

The chain joins TRBV10-3 to TRBJ1-1; no firm D call. V lost 2 bases and J lost 3, with 4 bases in between. Per the germline V gene, CDR1 is ENHRY and CDR2 is SYGVKD. The CDR3 is 12 amino acids. The DNA for the CDR3 is TGTGCCATCAGTGAGCAGGACACTGAAGCTTTCTTT. Amino acid sequence: CAISEQDTEAFF.

The V and J genes are TRBV18 and TRBJ2-3; 8 bases fit TRBD2. Trimming took 5 bases from V and 5 from J; bases not matched to a gene: 15. Germline assignment: CDR1 KGHSH and CDR2 LQKENI. The CDR3 has 17 residues. The CDR3 loop is CASSSLGSGIRGDTQYF. The CDR3 DNA follows: TGTGCCAGCTCATCCCTAGGTAGCGGGATACGTGGAGATACGCAGTATTTT.

The chain carries TRBV7-8 and TRBJ1-5; possible D gene TRBD1, 5 bases. The CDR3 extends over 14 amino acids. The germline gives CDR1 SGHVS, CDR2 FQNEAQ. The ends were cut back, 2 bases at V and 6 bases at J, with 11 bases in the middle. The CDR3 nucleotides are TGTGCCAGCAGCTTAAGGGGTAGGGTTCAGCCCCAGCATTTT. Protein sequence: CASSLRGRVQPQHF.

The rearrangement uses TRBV7-6 and TRBJ2-1, with a tentative D call TRBD2 (5 bases). Germline loops: CDR1 SGHVS, CDR2 FNYEAQ. Trimming took off 1 base at V and 12 bases at J, with 13 bases between the two ends. The CDR3 sequence is 13 residues long. The CDR3 bases are TGTGCCAGCAGCTTAGAGAGAGGGCAAGGGCAGTTCTTC. This translates into CASSLERGQGQFF.

With regard to this clone: The junction does not match germline at one end; this may be a read error. The chain employs TRBV6-1 and TRBJ2-6, with D possibly matching TRBD1 (6 bases). CDR1 is MNHNS and CDR2 is SASEGT in the germline V gene. CDR3 length: 14 amino acids. CDR3 protein: CASSQGLGASVLTF. The CDR3 nucleotides are TGTGCCAGCAGTCAGGGGTTGGGGGCCAGCGTCCTGACTTTC.

This sequence joins TRBV4-1 and TRBJ1-1; D not resolved. CDR1 is MGHRA, CDR2 YSYEKL, per germline. The V and J ends lost 0 bases and 1 base respectively, with 9 bases between them. CDR3 length: 15 amino acids. CDR3 sequence reads: CASSQDLRKNTEAFF. DNA of the CDR3: TGCGCCAGCAGCCAAGATCTACGAAAGAACACTGAAGCTTTCTTT.

The V gene is TRBV7-3, the J gene TRBJ2-7; 8 bases match TRBD1. The length of the CDR3 is 15 residues. Losses at the gene ends were 0 bases for V and 4 bases for J; bases not matched to a gene: 5. Germline CDR1 SGHTA, CDR2 FQGTGA. CDR3 sequence: CASSLTGTGSYEQYF. CDR3 in DNA: TGTGCCAGCAGCTTAACTGGGACAGGTAGTTACGAGCAGTACTTC.

This clone appeared a few times. V and J are TRBV5-6 and TRBJ2-3; perhaps D is TRBD1 or TRBD2 (5 bases each). CDR1 is SGHDT and CDR2 is YYEEEE in the germline V gene. The CDR3 has 14 residues. V dropped 2 bases and J dropped 2 bases, with 9 bases sitting between them. CDR3 DNA: TGTGCCAGCAGCTTTTCCGGGACCACAGATACGCAGTATTTT. Protein sequence: CASSFSGTTDTQYF.

This clone was seen only once. The genes are TRBV5-1 and TRBJ2-1, with 8 bases that match TRBD1. This CDR3 contains 17 residues. CDR1 SGHRS and CDR2 YFSETQ come from the germline V gene. With V trimmed by 2 bases and J by 7 bases, 14 bases remained unmatched. CDR3 sequence reads: CASSLPGTGGFGNEQFF. The CDR3 DNA reads as TGCGCCAGCAGCTTACCCGGGACAGGAGGTTTTGGGAATGAGCAGTTCTTC.

The CDR3 spells CASSPYGWPNEKLFF. CDR3 DNA sequence: TGTGCCAGCAGTCCGTATGGATGGCCTAATGAAAAACTGTTTTTT. The V gene is TRBV27, the J gene TRBJ1-4, with D uncertain. Germline CDR1 is MNHEY and CDR2 is SMNVEV (reference sequence). This CDR3 has 15 residues. Trimming left V 5 bases short and J 3 bases short, with 13 bases between.

The J gene is TRBJ2-5, the V gene TRBV11-2, with 14 bases matching TRBD2. The trim removed 4 bases at V and 9 bases at J, leaving 4 bases unmatched. From germline, CDR1 is SGHAT and CDR2 FQNNGV. CDR3 length: 14 residues. The CDR3 region is CASSSRLAGGPQYF. The CDR3 DNA sequence: TGTGCCAGCAGCTCCCGACTAGCGGGGGGGCCCCAGTACTTC.

CDR3 DNA: TGTGCCAGCAGCGTAGGGGGCCGGACAAATAATTCACCCCTCCACTTT. This encodes CASSVGGRTNNSPLHF. V usage is TRBV9 and J usage is TRBJ1-6; perhaps TRBD1 as D (5 bases). Germline assignment: CDR1 SGDLS and CDR2 YYNGEE. V lost 0 bases and J 5 bases, leaving 12 bases between the germline ends. The CDR3 length is 16 residues.

This clone showed up just a few times. The J gene is TRBJ2-7, the V gene TRBV9, with 10 bases aligning to TRBD2. CDR3 size: 15 residues. The germline CDR1 and CDR2 sequences are SGDLS and YYNGEE. J was trimmed by 1 base and V by 4 bases; bases with no gene match: 5. The CDR3 DNA sequence: TGTGCCAGCAGCCCCGGACTAGCGGTTTCCTACGAGCAGTACTTC. It yields the protein CASSPGLAVSYEQYF.

V gene TRBV6-5 combines with J gene TRBJ2-1; D unresolved. CDR1 is MNHEY and CDR2 is SVGAGI in the germline V gene. The CDR3 totals 13 residues. V was trimmed by 4 bases and J by 2 bases, leaving 6 bases between them. Here the CDR3 DNA reads TGTGCCAGCAGTTGGACGACCTACAATGAGCAGTTCTTC. Amino acids: CASSWTTYNEQFF.

The V gene is TRBV29-1, the J gene TRBJ2-1, with TRBD1 as a possible D gene (6 bases). This CDR3 region has 15 residues. Per the germline V gene, CDR1 is SQVTM and CDR2 is ANQGSEA. With 3 bases removed from V and 3 bases from J, the gap between germline ends came to 15 bases. The CDR3 bases are TGCAGCGTTGATAGCATTGGGGGCTTCTACAATGAGCAGTTCTTC. This translates into CSVDSIGGFYNEQFF.

The chain couples TRBV5-5 to TRBJ1-1; D not resolved. Trimming left V 5 bases short and J 1 base short, with 15 bases between. CDR1 is SGHKS and CDR2 is YYEKEE in the germline V gene (reference sequence). The CDR3 has 15 residues. CDR3 region: CASSVGTFQNTEAFF. In DNA, the CDR3 is TGTGCCAGCAGTGTAGGTACGTTCCAGAACACTGAAGCTTTCTTT.

The genes are TRBV9 and TRBJ2-3; TRBD2 matches 7 bases. In germline, CDR1 is SGDLS, CDR2 YYNGEE. The CDR3 runs 17 residues. J gave up 2 bases and V 0 bases, and 9 bases lay outside the gene matches. CDR3 sequence reads: CASSVGSGGLITDTQYF. The CDR3 region has the DNA TGTGCCAGCAGCGTAGGATCGGGGGGTCTCATCACAGATACGCAGTATTTT. The full variable domain, with the rest looked up from reference TRBV9 and TRBJ2-3, is DSGVTQTPKHLITATGQRVTLRCSPRSGDLSVYWYQQSLDQGLQFLIQYYNGEERAKGNILERFSAQQFPDLHSELNLSSLELGDSALYFCASSVGSGGLITDTQYFGPGTRLTVL.

The rearrangement joins TRBV7-2 to TRBJ2-6; TRBD1 is a possible D gene (6 bases). The germline gives CDR1 SGHTA, CDR2 FQGNSA. Trimming left V 2 bases short and J 2 bases short, with 10 bases between. The CDR3 contains 16 residues. CDR3 in DNA: TGTGCCAGCAGCTTAAGGGCAGGGGCTGGGGCCAACGTCCTGACTTTC. Translation: CASSLRAGAGANVLTF.

This chain uses TRBV6-4 with TRBJ1-1; no reliable D call. Trimming cost V 0 bases and J 1 base, with 6 bases left between them. CDR3 length: 14 amino acids. CDR1 MRHNA and CDR2 SNTAGT come from the germline V gene. The CDR3: CASSDSSKNTEAFF. The CDR3 DNA is TGTGCCAGCAGTGACTCGAGTAAGAACACTGAAGCTTTCTTT.

This clone has a handful of counts. The chain combines TRBV19 with TRBJ1-4; D is unclear. V lost 3 bases and J 8 bases, leaving 13 bases between the germline ends. This CDR3 has 14 residues. Germline V lookup: CDR1 LNHDA, CDR2 SQIVND (reference sequence). The CDR3 is CASSIGVAPEKLFF. As DNA, the CDR3 is TGTGCCAGTAGTATCGGGGTCGCTCCAGAAAAACTGTTTTTT.

CDR3 DNA sequence: TGCGCCAGCAGCCAAGAAATAAGGGGGGGCACTGAAGCTTTCTTT. As protein: CASSQEIRGGTEAFF. V usage is TRBV4-1 and J usage is TRBJ1-1; a weak D match, TRBD1 (6 bases). Germline V gives CDR1 MGHRA, CDR2 YSYEKL. This CDR3 contains 15 residues. The germline V and J ends were trimmed by 0 bases and 4 bases, with 12 bases remaining between them.

The genes are TRBV7-9 and TRBJ2-1, with D uncertain. V lost 6 bases, J lost 7 bases, and 10 bases lay in between. Germline assignment: CDR1 SEHNR and CDR2 FQNEAQ (reference sequence). CDR3 length: 12 amino acids. DNA of the CDR3: TGTGCCAGCAGTCAAAGTCAGAATGAGCAGTTCTTC. It is translated as CASSQSQNEQFF.

In its sample, this clone was seen once. V is TRBV5-1 and J is TRBJ2-1; possible D gene TRBD1, 5 bases. V was pared by 4 bases and J by 5 bases, with 10 bases between. The germline CDR1 and CDR2 sequences are SGHRS and YFSETQ. CDR3 length: 13 amino acids. DNA of the CDR3: TGCGCCAGCAGCCTGACAGCCGACAATGAGCAGTTCTTC. Residues: CASSLTADNEQFF.

The chain joins TRBV5-1 to TRBJ2-7; TRBD1 matches 7 bases. The V and J ends lost 3 bases and 5 bases, in that order; junction bases with no gene match: 8. The CDR3 has 14 amino acids. Germline-derived CDR1 and CDR2 are SGHRS and YFSETQ. The CDR3 sequence: CASSYDRAVHEQYF. The CDR3 DNA is TGCGCCAGCAGCTACGACAGGGCGGTCCACGAGCAGTACTTC.

The chain couples TRBV6-1 to TRBJ1-5, with 11 bases aligning to TRBD1. The CDR3 sequence is 18 residues long. CDR1 MNHNS and CDR2 SASEGT come from the germline V gene. Unmatched junction bases numbered 10, after V lost 4 bases and J lost 2 bases. Written as DNA, the CDR3 is TGTGCCAGCAGTGCCGAGGGACAGGGGGGTTTTGGCAATCAGCCCCAGCATTTT. Its protein is CASSAEGQGGFGNQPQHF.

For the CDR3, the DNA is TGTGCCAGCAGCCGAGCAGGGTTCTACTATGGCTACACCTTC. Amino acids: CASSRAGFYYGYTF. The V gene is TRBV14, the J gene TRBJ1-2, with a tentative D call TRBD1 (5 bases). The ends were cut back, 4 bases at V and 3 bases at J, with 12 bases in the middle. The germline V gene has CDR1 SGHDN and CDR2 FVKESK. The CDR3 extends over 14 amino acids.